A selection of T cell receptor beta chains follows, all from one sample in a study of blood T cell repertoires in COVID-19. Measured with immunoSEQ multiplex PCR; TCRdb has only the in-frame clones, and not every one. The table shows 50,000 to 70,000 clones, with about 79% occurring only once. The sequenced sample consisted of peripheral blood. The receptors derive from a woman aged 55-70 years with acute or convalescent COVID-19. CDR3s include the opening cysteine and the closing phenylalanine or tryptophan. D genes are given only for firm matches. Expanded clones are given a class, and other clones once, few, many or no size at all.

clone size,J gene,D gene,V gene,CDR3 DNA,CDR3 protein
NA,TRBJ1-6,NA,TRBV6-5,TGTGCCAGCAGTTACTCGGGGGCATATTCACCCCTCCACTTT,CASSYSGAYSPLHF
NA,TRBJ1-3,NA,TRBV6-5,TGTGCCAGCACCCGATCCAGCTCTGGAAACACCATATATTTT,CASTRSSSGNTIYF
NA,TRBJ2-7,TRBD1,TRBV5-4,TGTGCCAGCAGCTACGGGACAGGGGACTACGAGCAGTACTTC,CASSYGTGDYEQYF
NA,TRBJ1-4,TRBD1,TRBV6-6,TGTGCCAGCAGTTTAACCGGGACAGTCGCTGAAAAACTGTTTTTT,CASSLTGTVAEKLFF
NA,TRBJ1-1,NA,TRBV3-1/TRBV3-2,TGTGCCAGCAGCCGGCACAACACTGAAGCTTTCTTT,CASSRHNTEAFF
NA,TRBJ1-4,NA,TRBV5-1,TGCGCCAGCAGCTTGGGGGGGCCTAATGAAAAACTGTTTTTT,CASSLGGPNEKLFF
NA,TRBJ1-3,NA,TRBV18,TGTGCCAGCTCACCTCCCGCGCGGGCGGGAAACACCATATATTTT,CASSPPARAGNTIYF
NA,TRBJ1-5,TRBD1,TRBV2,TGTGCCAGCGCTCTGGACAGGGTGAGCAATCAGCCCCAGCATTTT,CASALDRVSNQPQHF
NA,TRBJ2-7,NA,TRBV5-1,TGCGCCAGCAGCTTGGAATCGGCCTACGAGCAGTACTTC,CASSLESAYEQYF
NA,TRBJ1-1,TRBD1,TRBV5-1,TGCGCCAGCCTCCCTCGACAGGGGTCGAACACTGAAGCTTTCTTT,CASLPRQGSNTEAFF
NA,TRBJ1-5,TRBD1,TRBV6-5,TGTGCCAGCAGTTCGGGACAGGGGAAGCCCCAGCATTTT,CASSSGQGKPQHF
NA,TRBJ2-7,NA,TRBV29-1,TGCAGCGTAGGCTACAGCTACGAGCAGTACTTC,CSVGYSYEQYF
NA,TRBJ2-1,NA,TRBV6-1,TGTGCCAGCAGTGATGGACAGTCCTACAATGAGCAGTTCTTC,CASSDGQSYNEQFF
NA,TRBJ2-2,NA,TRBV5-1,TGCGCCAGCAGCTCACGGACAGCGAACACCGGGGAGCTGTTTTTT,CASSSRTANTGELFF
NA,TRBJ1-6,NA,TRBV6-4,TGTGCCAGCAGCCGGGGGGGGAATTCACCCCTCCACTTT,CASSRGGNSPLHF
NA,TRBJ2-7,NA,TRBV19,TGTGCCAGTAGTATAGATCCCAGCCGACTTGGCGAGCAGTACTTC,CASSIDPSRLGEQYF
NA,TRBJ1-2,NA,TRBV11-2,TGTGCCAGCAGCTTCGGGGGTAACTATGGCTACACCTTC,CASSFGGNYGYTF
NA,TRBJ1-1,NA,TRBV5-1,TGCGCCAGCAGCTTGGGGGCCTCAACATCGGGGACTGAAGCTTTCTTT,CASSLGASTSGTEAFF
NA,TRBJ1-5,NA,TRBV7-2,TGTGCCAGCAGCTTACCCGGGGGGATTGGCAATCAGCCCCAGCATTTT,CASSLPGGIGNQPQHF
NA,TRBJ1-1,NA,TRBV25-1,TGTGCCAGCAGTGAATTCGAGGACACTGAAGCTTTCTTT,CASSEFEDTEAFF
NA,TRBJ1-6,NA,TRBV4-1,TGCGCCAGCAGCCAAGTTGGGCTTAATTCACCCCTCCACTTT,CASSQVGLNSPLHF
NA,TRBJ1-4,NA,TRBV5-5,TGTGCCAGCAGCTTGCTGACTAATGAAAAACTGTTTTTT,CASSLLTNEKLFF
NA,TRBJ1-5,TRBD1,TRBV5-6,TGTGCCAGCAGCTTTGTAGGGGGCTATATCAATCAGCCCCAGCATTTT,CASSFVGGYINQPQHF
NA,TRBJ2-3,NA,TRBV30,TGTGCCTGGAGTGTACGGGGTCCCCCCGGCGGTACGCAGTATTTT,CAWSVRGPPGGTQYF
NA,TRBJ1-3,NA,TRBV19,TGTGCCAGTAGTATAATCCCGCAGGGTATCTCTGGAAACACCATATATTTT,CASSIIPQGISGNTIYF
few,TRBJ1-4,NA,TRBV6-5,TGTGCCAGCAAGGTGGGGGGATTTAATGAAAAACTGTTTTTT,CASKVGGFNEKLFF
NA,TRBJ2-1,TRBD2,TRBV6-5,TGTGCCAGCAGGGGGACTAGCGACTACAATGAGCAGTTCTTC,CASRGTSDYNEQFF
NA,TRBJ1-3,NA,TRBV5-1,TGCGCCAGCAGCAGCGCGGGGCCCGCCAACACCATATATTTT,CASSSAGPANTIYF
NA,TRBJ1-1,NA,TRBV11-2,TGTGCCAGCAGCTTAGTCGTGAGTATGAACACTGAAGCTTTCTTT,CASSLVVSMNTEAFF
NA,TRBJ2-7,TRBD1,TRBV7-9,TGTGCCAGCAGCCTGGGGGACAGGGGGACCTACGAGCAGTACTTC,CASSLGDRGTYEQYF
NA,TRBJ1-1,NA,TRBV10-2,TGCGCCAGCAAAAGGGGTTCGAACACTGAAGCTTTCTTT,CASKRGSNTEAFF
NA,TRBJ1-5,NA,TRBV19,TGTGCCAGTAGTAAAGCCAGGGAGGTAGGTCAGCCCCAGCATTTT,CASSKAREVGQPQHF
NA,TRBJ1-2,TRBD1,TRBV5-1,TGCGCCAGCAGCGGAGAGGGGGCGCAAGGCTACACCTTC,CASSGEGAQGYTF
once,TRBJ2-3,TRBD2,TRBV3-1/TRBV3-2,TGTGCCAGCAGCCAAGACCGACTAGCGGGGTTTCGCACAGATACGCAGTATTTT,CASSQDRLAGFRTDTQYF
NA,TRBJ2-1,TRBD2,TRBV5-6,TGTGCCAGCAGCTTGGATCCCAGCGGGGGCTCCTACAATGAGCAGTTCTTC,CASSLDPSGGSYNEQFF
NA,TRBJ1-2,TRBD1,TRBV7-3,TGTGCCAGCAGCTTATCGGGACAGGGGGCGGGTGGCTACACCTTC,CASSLSGQGAGGYTF
once,TRBJ2-3,TRBD1,TRBV5-1,TGCGCCAGCAACCGGGACAGCCTGCCAGATACGCAGTATTTT,CASNRDSLPDTQYF
NA,TRBJ1-5,NA,TRBV6-1,TGTGCCAGCAGTGAAGGACTGCACAATCAGCCCCAGCATTTT,CASSEGLHNQPQHF
NA,TRBJ2-7,NA,TRBV7-9,TGTGCCAGCAGCTTAGGAGGTAGCGGCTCCTACGAGCAGTACTTC,CASSLGGSGSYEQYF
few,TRBJ2-7,TRBD1,TRBV7-6,TGTGCCAGCAGCCCTAACCGGGACAGGGGGTCCGAGCAGTACTTC,CASSPNRDRGSEQYF
few,TRBJ2-3,TRBD2,TRBV2,TGTGCCAGCAGGGGGGGGACGGCAAGCACAGATACGCAGTATTTT,CASRGGTASTDTQYF
NA,TRBJ1-4,NA,TRBV4-1,TGCGCCAGCAGCCAAGATATGCCGCGGTCTAATGAAAAACTGTTTTTT,CASSQDMPRSNEKLFF
once,TRBJ1-5,TRBD1,TRBV19,TGTGCCAGTACCCGGACAGGGGGGGACAATCAGCCCCAGCATTTT,CASTRTGGDNQPQHF
NA,TRBJ2-2,TRBD1,TRBV7-9,TGTGCCAGCAGCTTAGTGGGACAGGCGAACACCGGGGAGCTGTTTTTT,CASSLVGQANTGELFF
NA,TRBJ2-7,TRBD1,TRBV2,TGTGCCAGCAGCGACAGGGGTTTGGAGCAGTACTTC,CASSDRGLEQYF
NA,TRBJ2-3,NA,TRBV9,TGTGCCAGCAGCCCCAGCAGTGCAGGGGGCACAGATACGCAGTATTTT,CASSPSSAGGTDTQYF
NA,TRBJ1-1,NA,TRBV10-3,TGTGCCATCAGTACGGAGGACACTGAAGCTTTCTTT,CAISTEDTEAFF
once,TRBJ1-1,TRBD1,TRBV6-5,TGTGCCAGCAGTTACTCTAACAGGGGGATTGAAGCTTTCTTT,CASSYSNRGIEAFF
NA,TRBJ1-2,TRBD1,TRBV6-5,TGTGCCAGCAGGGCCGGGACAGGGGGCGGTGGCTACACCTTC,CASRAGTGGGGYTF
NA,TRBJ2-5,NA,TRBV5-5,TGTGCCAGCAGTGAGCAAGAGACCCAGTACTTC,CASSEQETQYF
few,TRBJ2-6,NA,TRBV5-1,TGCGCCAGCACCCCCTCACCAGGGGAATCTGGGGCCAACGTCCTGACTTTC,CASTPSPGESGANVLTF
once,TRBJ1-5,TRBD1,TRBV6-4,TGTGCCAGCAGTGAGAGGGGACAGCAGAATCAGGGGGGCAATCAGCCCCAGCATTTT,CASSERGQQNQGGNQPQHF